Listed below are T cell receptor beta chains from one sample, sequenced in a study of OX40 agonist ivuxolimab in advanced cancers. The method was immunoSEQ multiplex PCR; TCRdb's version includes in-frame clones alone and lacks a portion of them. The profile shows about 79,000 clones, about 90% of them singletons. Material: CD4+ or CD8+ T cells sorted from blood, obtained in a trial of the OX40 agonist ivuxolimab. All receptors come from an adult with an advanced solid tumor such as melanoma, head and neck, liver or kidney cancer. The CDR3 runs from the conserved cysteine through the conserved F or W. The D gene is left open where the match is weak. A row's size may be missing; if present it is once, few, many or a size class.

TRBJ1-4 TRBV29-1 . . CSVDLGQEKLFF TGCAGCGTTGACTTGGGTCAGGAAAAACTGTTTTTT
TRBJ2-1 TRBV2 . . CASSVGLNNEQFF TGTGCCAGCAGTGTAGGACTTAACAATGAGCAGTTCTTC
TRBJ2-2 TRBV14 . . CASSQNLGELFF TGTGCCAGCAGCCAAAATCTGGGGGAGCTGTTTTTT
TRBJ2-7 TRBV12-5 . . CASGPGGGSSYEQYF TGTGCTAGTGGTCCTGGAGGGGGGAGCTCCTACGAGCAGTACTTC
TRBJ2-5 TRBV5-1 . . CASSNEGLNSALLKQETQYF TGCGCCAGCAGCAACGAGGGTTTGAATTCGGCCCTCCTAAAACAAGAGACCCAGTACTTC
TRBJ1-4 TRBV27 . . CASSSSTNEKLFF TGTGCCAGCAGTTCCTCAACTAATGAAAAACTGTTTTTT
TRBJ2-1 TRBV4-2 . . CASSQVIAEYNEQFF TGTGCCAGCAGCCAAGTTATAGCGGAATACAATGAGCAGTTCTTC
TRBJ1-1 TRBV19 . . CASSIGSKGAEAFF TGTGCCAGTAGTATAGGAAGTAAGGGGGCTGAAGCTTTCTTT
TRBJ2-7 TRBV6-5 . TRBD1 CASRKTGESSYEQYF TGTGCCAGCAGGAAGACAGGGGAGAGCTCCTACGAGCAGTACTTC
TRBJ1-1 TRBV5-5 . . CASSTLGVADTEAFF TGTGCCAGCAGCACCCTAGGGGTAGCGGACACTGAAGCTTTCTTT
TRBJ2-7 TRBV9 . . CASSVGDAASQPYEQYF TGTGCCAGCAGCGTAGGTGATGCGGCTAGTCAGCCCTACGAGCAGTACTTC
TRBJ2-2 TRBV9 . . CASSVGYSPNTGELFF TGTGCCAGCAGCGTAGGGTATAGCCCGAACACCGGGGAGCTGTTTTTT
TRBJ1-2 TRBV6-1 . . CASSLEISNYGYTF TGTGCCAGCAGCTTAGAGATCTCTAACTATGGCTACACCTTC
TRBJ2-7 TRBV11-3 once TRBD2 CASSLDSGRSTYEQYF TGTGCCAGCAGCTTAGATAGCGGGAGGTCGACCTACGAGCAGTACTTC
TRBJ2-6 TRBV30 . . CAWSVSTGANVLTF TGTGCCTGGAGTGTATCGACCGGGGCCAACGTCCTGACTTTC
TRBJ1-2 TRBV7-2 . . CASSLGRGRWDGYTF TGTGCCAGCAGCTTAGGGAGGGGGAGATGGGATGGCTACACCTTC